Following are 9 T cell receptor beta chains from one sample sequenced in a study of cytomegalovirus exposure and HLA in healthy donors. PCR used 60 Vbeta primers and 13 Jbeta primers. Here immunoSEQ multiplex PCR was the method, and the copy in TCRdb shows in-frame clones only, minus some. In the table there are about 140,000 clones, 70% to 80% of which are singletons. The sequenced material came from PBMCs. These receptors all stem from a male donor in good health and CMV-seronegative.

The chain is built from TRBV9 and TRBJ1-3; the D gene is possibly TRBD1 (6 bases). V lost 3 bases, J lost 4 bases, and 14 bases lay in between. The CDR3 runs 15 residues. The germline V gene encodes CDR1 SGDLS and CDR2 YYNGEE. In nucleotides, the CDR3 is TGTGCCAGCAGCGGCCGGGTAGGGACAGGAAACACCATATATTTT. Its protein is CASSGRVGTGNTIYF. Variable domain in full (rest from reference TRBV9 and TRBJ1-3): DSGVTQTPKHLITATGQRVTLRCSPRSGDLSVYWYQQSLDQGLQFLIQYYNGEERAKGNILERFSAQQFPDLHSELNLSSLELGDSALYFCASSGRVGTGNTIYFGEGSWLTVV.

The CDR3 spells CASSLTGAGYTF. The CDR3, as DNA: TGTGCCAGCAGTCTGACAGGGGCTGGCTACACCTTC. The chain carries TRBV28 and TRBJ1-2; 8 bases align to TRBD1. The J segment lost 7 bases and the V segment lost 5 bases, leaving 3 bases of the junction unmatched. The length of the CDR3 is 12 residues. The V gene's germline CDR1 is MDHEN and CDR2 SYDVKM.

This clone was seen a single time. The chain joins TRBV28 to TRBJ2-2; 8 bases align to TRBD2. Losses at the gene ends were 7 bases for V and 8 bases for J; bases not matched to a gene: 6. Germline CDR1 and CDR2: MDHEN and SYDVKM. The CDR3 contains 13 residues. In DNA, the CDR3 is TGTGCCAGCAAACGCGGGGGGAGTGGGGAGCTGTTTTTT. Its translation: CASKRGGSGELFF.

The V call is TRBV30, the J call TRBJ1-3, with D uncertain. The germline CDR1 and CDR2 sequences are GTSNPN and SVGIG (reference sequence). This CDR3 is 14 amino acids long. The germline V and J ends were trimmed by 0 bases and 9 bases, with 15 bases remaining between them. DNA of the CDR3: TGTGCCTGGAGTGTAGCCAGTCCTAGGAGCACCATATATTTT. It encodes CAWSVASPRSTIYF.

Here the CDR3 reads CASSLRVGDGAFF. The CDR3 DNA reads as TGTGCCAGCAGTTTACGTGTAGGGGATGGGGCTTTCTTT. This chain links TRBV28 with TRBJ1-1; a possible D gene is TRBD1 (5 bases). Trimming removed 2 bases at V and 11 bases at J, with 15 bases between. From germline, CDR1 is MDHEN and CDR2 SYDVKM. This CDR3 comprises 13 residues.

Details on this clone: Mismatch with germline at one junction end may stem from a read error. V and J are TRBV7-8 and TRBJ2-7, with 11 bases fitting TRBD2. In germline, CDR1 is SGHVS, CDR2 FQNEAQ. The CDR3 totals 15 residues. CDR3 loop: CASTRHVTSGGSLSF. The DNA of the CDR3 is TGTGCCAGCACCCGACACGTAACTAGCGGGGGATCCCTTTCTTTC.

The chain couples TRBV4-3 to TRBJ2-1; 7 bases map to TRBD2. The CDR3 covers 16 residues. Germline values: CDR1 LGHNA, CDR2 YSLEER. After removal of 0 bases from V and 4 bases from J, the junction contained 6 bases not matched to a gene. The CDR3 loop is CASSQDWRGIYNEQFF. CDR3 coding DNA: TGCGCCAGCAGCCAAGATTGGCGGGGGATATACAATGAGCAGTTCTTC.

V is TRBV5-1 and J is TRBJ2-1, with D maybe TRBD2 (5 bases). The CDR3 has 13 residues. V was trimmed by 1 base and J by 7 bases, leaving 9 bases between them. Looked up from germline, CDR1 is SGHRS and CDR2 is YFSETQ. The CDR3 DNA reads TGCGCCAGCAGCTTGTGGGAGTTAAATGAGCAGTTCTTC. It translates to CASSLWELNEQFF.

The chain has TRBV5-1 and TRBJ2-2; D perhaps matches TRBD1 (5 bases). This CDR3 has 17 residues. V was pared by 5 bases and J by 3 bases, with 20 bases between. Germline V gene lookup returns CDR1 SGHRS and CDR2 YFSETQ. CDR3 nucleotide sequence: TGCGCCAGCAGTTCGGAGACAGCTACCCGGGACACCGGGGAGCTGTTTTTT. Its protein is CASSSETATRDTGELFF.